Given below is one T cell receptor (beta chain) in context. This entry is derived from a study of CD8 T cells in Susac syndrome. Random hexamers served to reverse transcribe about 0.45 to 1 ug RNA. The TCR beta CDR3 was amplified by immunoSEQ multiplex PCR across 54 Vbeta, 13 Jbeta. MiXCR, applied by TCRdb to the immunoSEQ multiplex PCR reads, yields one record per CDR3 protein. The data show hundreds of thousands of distinct CDR3 sequences, 95% seen once. TCR beta was sequenced from blood CD8+ and CD4+ T cells. The patients who served as multiple sclerosis controls were treatment-naive and had stable or active relapsing-remitting disease that fulfilled the revised McDonald criteria. Negative isolation was used for CD8+ and CD4+ T cells, and FACS enrichment was applied to TEMRA cells. CDR3 size: 14 residues. Germline-derived CDR1 and CDR2 are LNHNV and YYDKDF (reference sequence). Trimming removed 11 bases from V and 7 bases from J, with 24 bases in between.

The clonotype comes from a human donor with multiple sclerosis. Sequenced sample: CD4+ T cells from PBMCs. J is TRBJ2-7 and V is TRBV15; TRBD2 is a possible D gene (7 bases). The CDR3, as DNA: TGTGCCGTAGCAGCGTTGTCAGGGGAGGGTGAGCAGTACGTC. The encoded protein is CAVAALSGEGEQYV.